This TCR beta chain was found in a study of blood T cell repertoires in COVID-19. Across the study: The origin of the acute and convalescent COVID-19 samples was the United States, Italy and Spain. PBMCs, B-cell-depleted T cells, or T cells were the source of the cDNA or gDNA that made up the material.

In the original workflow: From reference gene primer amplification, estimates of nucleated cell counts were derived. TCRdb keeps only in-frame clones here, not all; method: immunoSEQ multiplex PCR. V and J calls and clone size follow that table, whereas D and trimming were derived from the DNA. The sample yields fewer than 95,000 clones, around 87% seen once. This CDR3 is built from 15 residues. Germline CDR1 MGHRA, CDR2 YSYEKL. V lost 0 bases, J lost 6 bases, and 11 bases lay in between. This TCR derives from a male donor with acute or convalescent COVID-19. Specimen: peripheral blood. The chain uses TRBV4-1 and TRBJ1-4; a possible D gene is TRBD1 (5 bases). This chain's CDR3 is CASSQDRAGYEKLFF. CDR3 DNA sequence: TGCGCCAGCAGCCAAGATCGGGCAGGGTATGAAAAACTGTTTTTT.